This TCR beta chain was sequenced during a study of blood T cells in healthy people across ages. A few counts support this clonotype. Its antigen is not known. Whole-study results and caveats: Donor CMV status was unknown, possibly confounding expanded clonotype changes. A roughly linear fall in TCR beta diversity per million T cells was seen with increasing age.

It was with a sample-barcoded 5' primer and a J-beta primer mix that a second PCR of about 7 to 12 cycles was run. TCRdb passed the 5' RACE reads through MiXCR, listing each CDR3 protein once. The sample has fewer than 1.5 million distinct CDR3 sequences; about 40% are singletons. V was clipped by 5 bases and J by 0 bases; unmatched bases: 12. Germline V gene sequence: CDR1 MNHNS, CDR2 SASEGT. The CDR3 spans 19 residues. Peripheral blood from each donor was collected in a volume of about 9.9 milliliters. J is TRBJ2-4 and V is TRBV6-1; TRBD1 agrees at 11 bases. Sequences were obtained from blood. The receptor comes from a woman under 30 in good health. The CDR3 loop reads CASSTWTGGATLAKNIQYF. The CDR3 nucleotides are TGTGCCAGCAGTACCTGGACAGGGGGCGCCACGCTAGCCAAAAACATTCAGTACTTC.